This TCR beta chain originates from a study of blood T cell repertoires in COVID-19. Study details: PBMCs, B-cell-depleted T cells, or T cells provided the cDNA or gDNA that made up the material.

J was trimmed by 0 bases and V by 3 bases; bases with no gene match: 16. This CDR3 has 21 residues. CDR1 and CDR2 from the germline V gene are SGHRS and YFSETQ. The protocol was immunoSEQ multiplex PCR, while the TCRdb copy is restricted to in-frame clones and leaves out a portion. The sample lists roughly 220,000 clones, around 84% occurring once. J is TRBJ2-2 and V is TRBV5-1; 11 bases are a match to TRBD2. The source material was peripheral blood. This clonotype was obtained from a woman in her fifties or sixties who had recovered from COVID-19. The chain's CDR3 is CASSSKNLAGGQLANTGELFF. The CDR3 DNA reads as TGCGCCAGCAGCTCCAAAAACTTAGCGGGGGGGCAGCTCGCGAACACCGGGGAGCTGTTTTTT. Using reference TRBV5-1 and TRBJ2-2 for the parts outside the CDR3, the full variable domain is KAGVTQTPRYLIKTRGQQVTLSCSPISGHRSVSWYQQTPGQGLQFLFEYFSETQRNKGNFPGRFSGRQFSNSRSEMNVSTLELGDSALYLCASSSKNLAGGQLANTGELFFGEGSRLTVL.